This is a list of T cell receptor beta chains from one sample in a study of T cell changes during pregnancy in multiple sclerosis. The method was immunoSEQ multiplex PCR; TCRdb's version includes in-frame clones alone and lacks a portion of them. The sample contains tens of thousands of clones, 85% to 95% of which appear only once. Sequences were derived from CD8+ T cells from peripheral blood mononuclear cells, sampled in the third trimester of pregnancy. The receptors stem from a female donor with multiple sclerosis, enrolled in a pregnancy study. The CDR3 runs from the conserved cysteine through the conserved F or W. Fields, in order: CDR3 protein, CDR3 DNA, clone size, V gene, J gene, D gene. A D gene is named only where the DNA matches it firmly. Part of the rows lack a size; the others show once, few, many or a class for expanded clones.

CDR3 protein: CASSPTSSYEQYF
CDR3 DNA: TGTGCCAGCTCACCAACCAGCTCCTACGAGCAGTACTTC
clone size: .
V gene: TRBV18
J gene: TRBJ2-7
D gene: .

CDR3 protein: CASSLTTGIGYTF
CDR3 DNA: TGTGCCAGCAGTTTAACGACAGGGATTGGCTACACCTTC
clone size: .
V gene: TRBV28
J gene: TRBJ1-2
D gene: TRBD1

CDR3 protein: CASSPPVAGNTEAFF
CDR3 DNA: TGTGCCAGCTCACCACCGGTGGCAGGGAACACTGAAGCTTTCTTT
clone size: .
V gene: TRBV18
J gene: TRBJ1-1
D gene: .

CDR3 protein: CASSEAQGSSYEQYF
CDR3 DNA: TGTGCCAGCAGTGAAGCGCAGGGCAGCTCCTACGAGCAGTACTTC
clone size: .
V gene: TRBV6-1
J gene: TRBJ2-7
D gene: .

CDR3 protein: CASSLAGTGGLTDTQYF
CDR3 DNA: TGCGCCAGCAGCTTGGCTGGGACAGGGGGGTTAACAGATACGCAGTATTTT
clone size: .
V gene: TRBV5-1
J gene: TRBJ2-3
D gene: TRBD1

CDR3 protein: CAISESGRGSSTDTQYF
CDR3 DNA: TGTGCCATCAGTGAGTCGGGCAGGGGGTCCAGCACAGATACGCAGTATTTT
clone size: .
V gene: TRBV10-3
J gene: TRBJ2-3
D gene: TRBD1

CDR3 protein: CATRDSNQPQHF
CDR3 DNA: TGTGCCACCCGCGATAGCAATCAGCCCCAGCATTTT
clone size: .
V gene: TRBV15
J gene: TRBJ1-5
D gene: .

CDR3 protein: CASSLRPGTGPYNEQFF
CDR3 DNA: TGCGCCAGCAGCTTGAGACCCGGGACAGGGCCCTACAATGAGCAGTTCTTC
clone size: .
V gene: TRBV5-1
J gene: TRBJ2-1
D gene: TRBD1

CDR3 protein: CASFFGGGTDTQYF
CDR3 DNA: TGTGCCAGCTTCTTCGGGGGGGGGACAGATACGCAGTATTTT
clone size: .
V gene: TRBV2
J gene: TRBJ2-3
D gene: TRBD2

CDR3 protein: CASEEVETDTQYF
CDR3 DNA: TGCGCCAGCGAGGAGGTGGAGACAGATACGCAGTATTTT
clone size: .
V gene: TRBV10-2
J gene: TRBJ2-3
D gene: .

CDR3 protein: CASSDSTGGADTQYF
CDR3 DNA: TGTGCCAGCAGTGACTCAACAGGGGGCGCAGATACGCAGTATTTT
clone size: .
V gene: TRBV6-4
J gene: TRBJ2-3
D gene: TRBD1

CDR3 protein: CATSRDSFNNYGYTF
CDR3 DNA: TGTGCCACCAGCAGGGACAGTTTTAATAACTATGGCTACACCTTC
clone size: once
V gene: TRBV15
J gene: TRBJ1-2
D gene: .

CDR3 protein: CASSYRQGGTGELFF
CDR3 DNA: TGTGCCAGCAGTTACAGACAGGGGGGCACCGGGGAGCTGTTTTTT
clone size: .
V gene: TRBV6-5
J gene: TRBJ2-2
D gene: TRBD1

CDR3 protein: CASSPRQVSYEQYF
CDR3 DNA: TGTGCCAGCAGTCCGAGACAGGTATCCTACGAGCAGTACTTC
clone size: few
V gene: TRBV2
J gene: TRBJ2-7
D gene: .

CDR3 protein: CASSLAGGETGTDTQYF
CDR3 DNA: TGTGCCAGCAGCCTGGCGGGGGGGGAGACGGGCACAGATACGCAGTATTTT
clone size: .
V gene: TRBV7-3
J gene: TRBJ2-3
D gene: TRBD2

CDR3 protein: CATGRKTTDTQYF
CDR3 DNA: TGTGCGACTGGTCGGAAGACCACAGATACGCAGTATTTT
clone size: .
V gene: TRBV19
J gene: TRBJ2-3
D gene: .

CDR3 protein: CAWSEGRVPGQETQYF
CDR3 DNA: TGTGCCTGGAGTGAGGGCAGGGTTCCCGGGCAAGAGACCCAGTACTTC
clone size: .
V gene: TRBV30
J gene: TRBJ2-5
D gene: .

CDR3 protein: CASKVAGRYEQYF
CDR3 DNA: TGTGCCAGCAAGGTAGCGGGAAGGTACGAGCAGTACTTC
clone size: few
V gene: TRBV6-1
J gene: TRBJ2-7
D gene: TRBD2

CDR3 protein: CASNEGAPRILYEQYF
CDR3 DNA: TGTGCCAGCAACGAGGGGGCTCCCAGGATACTCTACGAGCAGTACTTC
clone size: .
V gene: TRBV2
J gene: TRBJ2-7
D gene: TRBD1

CDR3 protein: CASSHTGGEQETQYF
CDR3 DNA: TGCGCCAGCAGCCATACCGGCGGGGAACAAGAGACCCAGTACTTC
clone size: .
V gene: TRBV4-3
J gene: TRBJ2-5
D gene: .

CDR3 protein: CASSIQGSNNSPLHF
CDR3 DNA: TGTGCCAGTAGTATTCAGGGCTCCAATAATTCACCCCTCCACTTT
clone size: .
V gene: TRBV19
J gene: TRBJ1-6
D gene: .

CDR3 protein: CSVEGGTSGTGEQFF
CDR3 DNA: TGCAGCGTTGAAGGGGGGACTAGCGGGACTGGCGAGCAGTTCTTC
clone size: few
V gene: TRBV29-1
J gene: TRBJ2-1
D gene: TRBD2

CDR3 protein: CASSLILGGTEAFF
CDR3 DNA: TGTGCCAGCAGCTTAATACTGGGAGGGACTGAAGCTTTCTTT
clone size: .
V gene: TRBV7-9
J gene: TRBJ1-1
D gene: .

CDR3 protein: CASSQDQGNTEAFF
CDR3 DNA: TGCGCCAGCAGCCAAGATCAGGGGAACACTGAAGCTTTCTTT
clone size: .
V gene: TRBV4-1
J gene: TRBJ1-1
D gene: .

CDR3 protein: CASSASWGRSYEQYF
CDR3 DNA: TGTGCCAGCAGCGCGTCATGGGGGCGTAGCTACGAGCAGTACTTC
clone size: .
V gene: TRBV9
J gene: TRBJ2-7
D gene: .

CDR3 protein: CASSDSRGSDTQYF
CDR3 DNA: TGTGCCAGCAGTGACTCAAGGGGGTCAGATACGCAGTATTTT
clone size: .
V gene: TRBV6-4
J gene: TRBJ2-3
D gene: .

CDR3 protein: CASSHPGRDSSYNEQFF
CDR3 DNA: TGCGCCAGCAGCCACCCCGGGCGGGATAGCTCCTACAATGAGCAGTTCTTC
clone size: .
V gene: TRBV4-1
J gene: TRBJ2-1
D gene: .

CDR3 protein: CAGSQEGGGAEADTQYF
CDR3 DNA: TGCGCCGGCAGCCAAGAAGGCGGGGGGGCCGAGGCAGATACGCAGTATTTT
clone size: .
V gene: TRBV4-3
J gene: TRBJ2-3
D gene: TRBD2

CDR3 protein: CASSEDRVMAALEGFF
CDR3 DNA: TGTGCCAGCAGTGAAGATCGTGTTATGGCGGCCTTGGAAGGGTTCTTC
clone size: .
V gene: TRBV2
J gene: TRBJ2-1
D gene: .

CDR3 protein: CASSLNPPGTGNVYGYTF
CDR3 DNA: TGTGCCAGCAGTTTAAATCCCCCCGGGACAGGGAACGTCTATGGCTACACCTTC
clone size: .
V gene: TRBV27
J gene: TRBJ1-2
D gene: TRBD1

CDR3 protein: CASSSRGGPSSYEQYF
CDR3 DNA: TGTGCCAGCAGCTCCCGGGGGGGGCCGAGCTCCTACGAGCAGTACTTC
clone size: .
V gene: TRBV7-9
J gene: TRBJ2-7
D gene: TRBD2

CDR3 protein: CASSLSMSSYNEQFF
CDR3 DNA: TGTGCCAGCAGTTTATCAATGAGCTCCTACAATGAGCAGTTCTTC
clone size: .
V gene: TRBV27
J gene: TRBJ2-1
D gene: .

CDR3 protein: CASSSREYGELFF
CDR3 DNA: TGTGCCAGCAGCTCCCGGGAATACGGGGAGCTGTTTTTT
clone size: .
V gene: TRBV7-8
J gene: TRBJ2-2
D gene: .

CDR3 protein: CASSKQGSSLYEQYF
CDR3 DNA: TGTGCCAGTAGTAAGCAGGGCAGTTCTCTCTACGAGCAGTACTTC
clone size: once
V gene: TRBV19
J gene: TRBJ2-7
D gene: .

CDR3 protein: CASSIGGVTEAFF
CDR3 DNA: TGTGCCAGTAGTATAGGGGGGGTCACTGAAGCTTTCTTT
clone size: .
V gene: TRBV19
J gene: TRBJ1-1
D gene: .

CDR3 protein: CAAEVWGDTGELFF
CDR3 DNA: TGTGCCGCCGAGGTGTGGGGCGACACCGGGGAGCTGTTTTTT
clone size: .
V gene: TRBV5-4
J gene: TRBJ2-2
D gene: .

CDR3 protein: CASSSLAGEYQETQYF
CDR3 DNA: TGTGCCAGCAGCTCCTTAGCGGGGGAGTACCAAGAGACCCAGTACTTC
clone size: .
V gene: TRBV7-8
J gene: TRBJ2-5
D gene: TRBD2

CDR3 protein: CASSLGISYEQYF
CDR3 DNA: TGTGCCAGCAGTTTGGGCATTAGCTACGAGCAGTACTTC
clone size: once
V gene: TRBV27
J gene: TRBJ2-7
D gene: .

CDR3 protein: CASSPSPGDSYNEQFF
CDR3 DNA: TGTGCCAGCAGCCCTAGCCCGGGAGACTCCTACAATGAGCAGTTCTTC
clone size: .
V gene: TRBV11-3
J gene: TRBJ2-1
D gene: .

CDR3 protein: CASSPGTGGWDTQYF
CDR3 DNA: TGTGCCAGCAGCCCAGGGACAGGGGGCTGGGATACGCAGTATTTT
clone size: .
V gene: TRBV11-2
J gene: TRBJ2-3
D gene: TRBD1

CDR3 protein: CASSLPTGWASAFF
CDR3 DNA: TGTGCCAGCAGTTTACCTACAGGGTGGGCCTCCGCTTTCTTT
clone size: .
V gene: TRBV28
J gene: TRBJ1-1
D gene: .

CDR3 protein: CASRLGQTISTDTQYF
CDR3 DNA: TGTGCCAGCCGTCTCGGGCAGACTATTAGCACAGATACGCAGTATTTT
clone size: once
V gene: TRBV27
J gene: TRBJ2-3
D gene: .

CDR3 protein: CASSSGLARNTGELFF
CDR3 DNA: TGTGCCAGCAGTTCGGGACTAGCCAGGAACACCGGGGAGCTGTTTTTT
clone size: .
V gene: TRBV27
J gene: TRBJ2-2
D gene: TRBD2

CDR3 protein: CASSPGGLGTEAFF
CDR3 DNA: TGTGCCAGCTCACCAGGGGGCTTGGGCACTGAAGCTTTCTTT
clone size: .
V gene: TRBV18
J gene: TRBJ1-1
D gene: .

CDR3 protein: CAWSVRQGVQPQHF
CDR3 DNA: TGTGCCTGGAGTGTTCGACAGGGGGTTCAGCCCCAGCATTTT
clone size: .
V gene: TRBV30
J gene: TRBJ1-5
D gene: TRBD1

CDR3 protein: CASSVASGSGYTF
CDR3 DNA: TGTGCCAGCAGCGTAGCTTCAGGTTCTGGCTACACCTTC
clone size: .
V gene: TRBV9
J gene: TRBJ1-2
D gene: .

CDR3 protein: CASSLTVRDRSGYTF
CDR3 DNA: TGTGCCAGCAGTTTAACGGTCCGGGACAGGAGCGGCTACACCTTC
clone size: .
V gene: TRBV28
J gene: TRBJ1-2
D gene: TRBD1

CDR3 protein: CASSNTGGSYEQYF
CDR3 DNA: TGTGCCAGCAGTAACACAGGGGGTTCCTACGAGCAGTACTTC
clone size: .
V gene: TRBV28
J gene: TRBJ2-7
D gene: TRBD1